Reported below is one T cell receptor (beta chain). TCRdb re-analysed the PCR reads in MiXCR, keeping a single row per CDR3 protein. The data contain about 510,000 distinct CDR3 sequences, about 26% of them singletons. This sample was taken from a study of molecular identifiers for immune sequencing clone quantification. Germline V CDR1 and CDR2: MNHEY, SVGAGI. V was clipped by 5 bases and J by 4 bases, with 18 bases between them. This CDR3 spans 16 amino acids. Material: naive CD8+ T cells from blood, with Jurkat cell RNA spiked in. Subset defined: FACS-sorted CD8+CD4-CCR7+CD45RA+ naive T cells. The gene calls are TRBV6-5 and TRBJ2-1; D is possibly TRBD1 or TRBD2 (6 bases each). This clonotype originated in a human donor in good health. Some libraries in this study had Jurkat cell RNA spiked in. The CDR3 region has the DNA TGTGCCAGCAGTCCCCGGTGGGGGGCAGGGTACAATGAGCAGTTCTTC. The encoded protein is CASSPRWGAGYNEQFF.